This passage covers 28 T cell receptor beta chains from one sample sequenced in a study of shared clonotypes between healthy human individuals. TCRdb keeps only in-frame clones here, not all; method: immunoSEQ multiplex PCR. The sample lists about 490,000 clones; around 80% were seen once. The sequenced material came from PBMCs. The receptors derive from a woman aged 40 to 50 in good health. Some clones in this sample may be carry-over from other donors' samples.

The chain uses TRBV5-1 and TRBJ2-1, with 8 bases identical to TRBD2. Germline CDR1 is SGHRS and CDR2 is YFSETQ. The junction had 12 bases not matched to a gene; V was cut back by 9 bases and J by 7 bases. This CDR3 region has 14 residues. CDR3 nucleotides: TGCGCCACCTCGGGTGCGGGAGGTTGGAATGAGCAGTTCTTC. This translates into CATSGAGGWNEQFF. The complete variable domain, with remaining parts taken from reference TRBV5-1 and TRBJ2-1, reads KAGVTQTPRYLIKTRGQQVTLSCSPISGHRSVSWYQQTPGQGLQFLFEYFSETQRNKGNFPGRFSGRQFSNSRSEMNVSTLELGDSALYLCATSGAGGWNEQFFGPGTRLTVL.

The chain employs TRBV9 and TRBJ2-5; D perhaps matches TRBD2 (6 bases). The V gene lost 1 base and the J gene lost 2 bases, with 15 bases spanning the gap. The CDR3 consists of 16 residues. Per germline, CDR1 SGDLS and CDR2 YYNGEE. CDR3 coding DNA: TGTGCCAGCAGCGTAAGTTTAGCGGAAGGACAAGAGACCCAGTACTTC. Translated, it gives CASSVSLAEGQETQYF.

V usage is TRBV28 and J usage is TRBJ1-5; TRBD1 agrees at 9 bases. After removal of 4 bases from V and 6 bases from J, the junction contained 10 bases not matched to a gene. CDR1 is MDHEN and CDR2 is SYDVKM in the germline V gene. This CDR3 has 16 residues. The CDR3 here is CASSYKGQGVGQPQHF. The DNA of the CDR3 is TGTGCCAGCAGTTATAAGGGACAGGGAGTCGGTCAGCCCCAGCATTTT.

The gene calls are TRBV5-1 and TRBJ2-7; D tentatively reads TRBD1 or TRBD2 (6 bases each). There are 14 residues in the CDR3. Germline V CDR1 and CDR2: SGHRS, YFSETQ. The V gene lost 4 bases and the J gene lost 3 bases, with 14 bases spanning the gap. In DNA, the CDR3 is TGCGCCAGCAGCCCGGGGGCGCTCAGCTACGAGCAGTACTTC. Its protein is CASSPGALSYEQYF.

V is TRBV7-9 and J is TRBJ2-2, with 7 positions matching TRBD1. V shed 5 bases and J 0 bases; nucleotides not matched to a gene: 9. Germline values: CDR1 SEHNR, CDR2 FQNEAQ (reference sequence). The CDR3 has 17 amino acids. CDR3 DNA: TGTGCCAGCAGCCAATCACGGGACAGTGCGAACACCGGGGAGCTGTTTTTT. Its translation is CASSQSRDSANTGELFF.

This chain connects TRBV6-5 to TRBJ2-5; TRBD2 matches 9 bases. Germline CDR1 MNHEY, CDR2 SVGAGI. This CDR3 contains 15 residues. Trimming cost V 5 bases and J 4 bases; bases outside gene matches: 8. The CDR3 spells CASSPPLAGRETQYF. Here the CDR3 DNA reads TGTGCCAGCAGTCCCCCCCTAGCGGGACGAGAGACCCAGTACTTC.

V usage is TRBV5-1 and J usage is TRBJ2-1, with 7 bases matching TRBD2. Per germline, CDR1 SGHRS and CDR2 YFSETQ. The CDR3 spans 16 residues. Trimming at V came to 0 bases and at J to 5 bases, leaving 8 bases not matched to a gene. The CDR3 loop is CASSLEAGVRHNEQFF. DNA for the CDR3: TGCGCCAGCAGCTTGGAGGCGGGAGTTCGCCACAATGAGCAGTTCTTC.

The V call is TRBV27, the J call TRBJ1-2; a weak D match, TRBD1 (6 bases). The CDR3 is 15 amino acids. Germline V gene sequence: CDR1 MNHEY, CDR2 SMNVEV (reference sequence). Trimming shortened V by 8 bases and J by 2 bases, and 18 bases separated the two germline ends. The DNA for the CDR3 is TGTGCCAGCGACTATAAGGGGGAATGGAACTATGGCTACACCTTC. The encoded protein is CASDYKGEWNYGYTF.

The V and J genes are TRBV6-1 and TRBJ1-4; TRBD1 matches at 7 bases. The CDR3 spans 14 residues. Germline trimming cut 2 bases from V and 4 bases from J; bases unmatched to any gene: 1. Germline V gene data show CDR1 as MNHNS and CDR2 as SASEGT. The CDR3, as DNA: TGTGCCAGCAGTGAAAGGGGGCATAATGAAAAACTGTTTTTT. It encodes CASSERGHNEKLFF.

The gene calls are TRBV6-5 and TRBJ2-2, with D possibly called TRBD1 or TRBD2 (5 bases each). This CDR3 region has 15 residues. CDR1 MNHEY and CDR2 SVGAGI come from the germline V gene. Trimming shortened V by 8 bases and J by 0 bases, and 13 bases separated the two germline ends. In nucleotides, the CDR3 is TGTGCCAGCCCCTCCAGGGAGTCGAACACCGGGGAGCTGTTTTTT. Encoded protein: CASPSRESNTGELFF.

The CDR3: CASSSQGGHTEAFF. The CDR3 nucleotides read TGTGCCAGCAGCTCCCAGGGGGGTCACACTGAAGCTTTCTTT. The J gene is TRBJ1-1, the V gene TRBV27; 7 nucleotides align to TRBD1. The CDR3 covers 14 residues. Germline CDR1 and CDR2: MNHEY and SMNVEV (reference sequence). Germline trimming cut 6 bases from V and 3 bases from J; bases unmatched to any gene: 7.

This chain connects TRBV29-1 to TRBJ1-1, with 8 bases lining up with TRBD1. V shed 4 bases, J shed 6 bases, and the junction held 4 bases outside the gene matches. Germline V gene data show CDR1 as SQVTM and CDR2 as ANQGSEA. The length of the CDR3 is 12 residues. The CDR3 sequence is CSVGQGRAEAFF. The CDR3 nucleotides are TGCAGCGTTGGACAGGGGAGGGCTGAAGCTTTCTTT.

This clone showed up just once. The chain is built from TRBV7-2 and TRBJ2-5; the match to TRBD1 covers 10 bases. The CDR3 is 15 amino acids. Per the germline V gene, CDR1 is SGHTA and CDR2 is FQGNSA. J gave up 1 base and V 5 bases, and 4 bases lay outside the gene matches. The CDR3 protein is CASSMGQGPQETQYF. The CDR3 nucleotides read TGTGCCAGCAGCATGGGACAGGGGCCCCAAGAGACCCAGTACTTC. The whole variable domain, filled in from reference TRBV7-2 and TRBJ2-5, reads GAGVSQSPSNKVTEKGKDVELRCDPISGHTALYWYRQSLGQGLEFLIYFQGNSAPDKSGLPSDRFSAERTGGSVSTLTIQRTQQEDSAVYLCASSMGQGPQETQYFGPGTRLLVL.

This clone appeared a few times. The rearrangement links TRBV30 to TRBJ2-1; 10 nucleotides align to TRBD1. Germline trimming cut 5 bases from V and 4 bases from J; bases unmatched to any gene: 11. Germline lookup yields CDR1 GTSNPN and CDR2 SVGIG (reference sequence). The CDR3 spans 16 residues. As DNA, the CDR3 is TGTGCCTGGCTGGGGACAGGGGATTGGGGGTACAATGAGCAGTTCTTC. Translated: CAWLGTGDWGYNEQFF.

This clone was recorded once. J is TRBJ1-1 and V is TRBV7-2, with 7 positions matching TRBD1. Per germline, CDR1 SGHTA and CDR2 FQGNSA. After removal of 2 bases from V and 2 bases from J, the junction contained 2 bases not matched to a gene. The CDR3 has 14 residues. This CDR3 is CASSLNRGNTEAFF. The CDR3 coding sequence is TGTGCCAGCAGCTTAAACAGGGGTAACACTGAAGCTTTCTTT.

Points on this clone: Other DNA sequences in this sample translate to the same CDR3. This rearrangement joins TRBV15 to TRBJ2-2, with D unresolved. Germline loops: CDR1 LNHNV, CDR2 YYDKDF (reference sequence). The CDR3 has 13 amino acids. V shed 0 bases and J shed 6 bases, with 5 bases lying between them. The CDR3 protein is CATSRDLAGELFF. CDR3 sequence (DNA): TGTGCCACCAGCAGAGATCTCGCCGGGGAGCTGTTTTTT.

The chain combines TRBV19 with TRBJ1-2; no reliable D call. Between the trimmed V and J ends, which lost 1 base and 8 bases, there was a span of 17 bases. This CDR3 region has 15 residues. The V gene's germline CDR1 is LNHDA and CDR2 SQIVND (reference sequence). The CDR3 sequence: CASSIVDEGVGGYTF. Here the CDR3 DNA reads TGTGCCAGTAGTATAGTAGATGAGGGTGTCGGCGGCTACACCTTC.

The CDR3 sequence is CASSIFPGGQETQYF. The CDR3 nucleotides are TGTGCCAGTAGTATATTCCCGGGGGGTCAAGAGACCCAGTACTTC. The chain joins TRBV19 to TRBJ2-5, with 7 bases fitting TRBD2. Trimming cost V 2 bases and J 2 bases; bases outside gene matches: 5. Germline V gene data show CDR1 as LNHDA and CDR2 as SQIVND (reference sequence). The CDR3 runs to 15 residues.

The chain carries TRBV5-1 and TRBJ2-7; TRBD1 matches at 7 bases. Germline V CDR1 and CDR2: SGHRS, YFSETQ. Trimming at V came to 4 bases and at J to 3 bases, leaving 4 bases not matched to a gene. This CDR3 contains 13 residues. The CDR3, as DNA: TGCGCCAGCAGCCCCGACAGGGTCTACGAGCAGTACTTC. This gives the protein CASSPDRVYEQYF.

This clone has ten or more counts. The V gene is TRBV28, the J gene TRBJ1-2; D is perhaps TRBD1 (5 bases). V was cut by 4 bases and J by 5 bases, with 8 bases left in between. Looked up from germline, CDR1 is MDHEN and CDR2 is SYDVKM. The CDR3 runs to 12 residues. CDR3 region: CASSSGEYGYTF. The CDR3 region has the DNA TGTGCCAGCAGTTCGGGGGAGTATGGCTACACCTTC.

Concerning this clone: A read error may produce the germline difference seen at one junction end. The chain links TRBV7-9 to TRBJ2-6; D assignment may be TRBD1 or TRBD2 (5 bases each). Germline lookup yields CDR1 SEHNR and CDR2 FQNEAQ (reference sequence). This CDR3 contains 19 residues. CDR3 in amino acids: CASSPLGPGTTSGANVLTF. DNA of the CDR3: TGTGCCAGCAGTCCCCTGGGGCCAGGGACGACCTCTGGGGCCAACGTCCTGACCTTC.

Details on this clone: This likely traces to a read error, being one base from a far larger clone. Other DNA sequences in this specimen translate into the identical CDR3. V usage is TRBV30 and J usage is TRBJ2-2; no clear D. This CDR3 contains 15 residues. Germline V gene lookup returns CDR1 GTSNPN and CDR2 SVGIG (reference sequence). V was pared by 0 bases and J by 3 bases, with 11 bases between. The DNA of the CDR3 is TGTGCCTGGAGTGTAAAGCCCCGGGACACCGGGGAGCTGTTTTTT. Translated, it gives CAWSVKPRDTGELFF.

The gene calls are TRBV2 and TRBJ2-7; 10 bases line up with TRBD2. After removal of 1 base from V and 4 bases from J, the junction contained 4 bases not matched to a gene. The CDR3 covers 15 residues. Germline CDR1 SNHLY, CDR2 FYNNEI. The CDR3 loop reads CASSEGGLAVYEQYF. DNA for the CDR3: TGTGCCAGCAGTGAAGGTGGACTAGCGGTTTACGAGCAGTACTTC.

This sequence joins TRBV28 and TRBJ2-1; TRBD2 aligns across 9 bases. Trimming removed 2 bases from V and 10 bases from J; junction bases left unmatched: 6. The CDR3 length is 14 residues. Germline assignment: CDR1 MDHEN and CDR2 SYDVKM. This CDR3 reads CASSLAGGPGEQFF. Here the CDR3 DNA reads TGTGCCAGCAGTTTAGCGGGAGGGCCTGGGGAGCAGTTCTTC.

This clone was observed once. The chain combines TRBV7-2 with TRBJ2-3; 12 bases are a match to TRBD2. The CDR3 is 18 residues long. The ends lost 1 base at V and 2 bases at J; junction bases unmatched: 7. The germline CDR1 and CDR2 sequences are SGHTA and FQGNSA. The CDR3 DNA reads as TGTGCCAGCAGCTTAGTGTCGGGGACTAGCGGGTACACAGATACGCAGTATTTT. Its translation: CASSLVSGTSGYTDTQYF.

The chain employs TRBV18 and TRBJ2-1; the D gene is possibly TRBD2 (5 bases). Deletions cut 3 bases from V and 0 bases from J, with 12 bases between. This CDR3 is 16 amino acids long. CDR1 is KGHSH and CDR2 is LQKENI in the germline V gene. The CDR3 loop reads CASSPPTTSSYNEQFF. CDR3 nucleotide sequence: TGTGCCAGCTCACCCCCGACTACCAGCTCCTACAATGAGCAGTTCTTC.

On this clone: Other DNA sequences in the same sample also yield this CDR3. The chain has TRBV7-3 and TRBJ2-2; D possibly uses TRBD1 or TRBD2 (5 bases each). V was shortened by 5 bases and J by 2 bases, with 9 bases between the two germline ends. The CDR3 covers 14 residues. Germline V gene sequence: CDR1 SGHTA, CDR2 FQGTGA. CDR3 DNA sequence: TGTGCCAGCAGCCGGGGACCTAACACCGGGGAGCTGTTTTTT. Translating gives CASSRGPNTGELFF. The whole variable domain, filled in from reference TRBV7-3 and TRBJ2-2, reads GAGVSQTPSNKVTEKGKYVELRCDPISGHTALYWYRQSLGQGPEFLIYFQGTGAADDSGLPNDRFFAVRPEGSVSTLKIQRTERGDSAVYLCASSRGPNTGELFFGEGSRLTVL.

This sequence joins TRBV28 and TRBJ2-3; TRBD2 agrees at 10 bases. The junction had 10 bases not matched to a gene; V was cut back by 5 bases and J by 5 bases. Germline CDR1 and CDR2: MDHEN and SYDVKM. This CDR3 is 16 amino acids long. The CDR3 DNA sequence: TGTGCCAGCAGTCCCCCGACTAGCGGGTATGGAGATACGCAGTATTTT. Protein product: CASSPPTSGYGDTQYF.